This T cell receptor beta chain derives from a study of control samples from healthy donors and cancer patients. This table comes from immunoSEQ multiplex PCR, and its TCRdb copy is limited to in-frame clones, with some not included. Of approximately 170,000 clones listed, roughly nine tenths are singletons. This CDR3 spans 12 amino acids. Trimming took 6 bases from V and 6 from J, leaving 12 bases between them. CDR1 and CDR2 from the germline V gene are MNHEY and SVGAGI. The chain carries TRBV6-5 and TRBJ2-7; D is perhaps TRBD2 (6 bases). The material sequenced was blood. This receptor was identified in a woman in her twenties or thirties in good health. The CDR3 loop is CASRGGVGEQYF. CDR3 nucleotide sequence: TGTGCCAGCAGGGGGGGAGTTGGCGAGCAGTACTTC.